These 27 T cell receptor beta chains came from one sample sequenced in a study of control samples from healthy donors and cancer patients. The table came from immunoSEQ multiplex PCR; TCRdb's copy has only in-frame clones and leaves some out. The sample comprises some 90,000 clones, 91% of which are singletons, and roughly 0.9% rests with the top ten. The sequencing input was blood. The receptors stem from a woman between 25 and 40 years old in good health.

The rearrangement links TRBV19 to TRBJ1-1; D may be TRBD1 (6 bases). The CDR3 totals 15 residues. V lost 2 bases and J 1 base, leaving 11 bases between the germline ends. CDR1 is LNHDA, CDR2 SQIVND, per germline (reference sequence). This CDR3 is CASSIRGQRNTEAFF. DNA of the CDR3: TGTGCCAGTAGTATACGAGGACAGAGGAACACTGAAGCTTTCTTT.

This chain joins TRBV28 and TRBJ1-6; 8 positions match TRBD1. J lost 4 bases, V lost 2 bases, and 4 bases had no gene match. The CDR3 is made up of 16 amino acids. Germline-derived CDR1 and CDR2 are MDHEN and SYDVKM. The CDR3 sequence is CASSLPRDRYNSPLHF. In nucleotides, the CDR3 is TGTGCCAGCAGTTTACCCCGGGACAGGTATAATTCACCCCTCCACTTT.

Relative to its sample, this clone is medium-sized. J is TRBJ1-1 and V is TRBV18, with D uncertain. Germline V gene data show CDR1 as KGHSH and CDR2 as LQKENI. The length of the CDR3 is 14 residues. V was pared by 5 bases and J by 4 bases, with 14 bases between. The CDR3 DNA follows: TGTGCCAGCTCAGTACAGAGTCAGACCACTGAAGCTTTCTTT. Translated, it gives CASSVQSQTTEAFF.

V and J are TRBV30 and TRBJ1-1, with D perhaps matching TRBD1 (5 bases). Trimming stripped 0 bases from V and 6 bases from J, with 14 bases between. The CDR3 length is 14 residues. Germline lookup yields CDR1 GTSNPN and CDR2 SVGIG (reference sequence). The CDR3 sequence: CAWSVGGGTAEAFF. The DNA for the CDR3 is TGTGCCTGGAGTGTGGGGGGAGGAACGGCTGAAGCTTTCTTT.

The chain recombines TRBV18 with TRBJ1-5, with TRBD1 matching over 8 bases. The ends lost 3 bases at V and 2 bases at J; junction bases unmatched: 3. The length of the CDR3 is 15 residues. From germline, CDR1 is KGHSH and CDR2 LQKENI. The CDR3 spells CASSPQDRGNQPQHF. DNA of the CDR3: TGTGCCAGCTCACCTCAGGACAGGGGCAATCAGCCCCAGCATTTT.

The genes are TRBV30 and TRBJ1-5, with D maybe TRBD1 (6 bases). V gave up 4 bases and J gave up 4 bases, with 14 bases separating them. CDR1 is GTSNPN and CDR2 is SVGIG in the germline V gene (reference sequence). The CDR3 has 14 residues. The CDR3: CAWNSGTLNQPQHF. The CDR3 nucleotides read TGTGCCTGGAACTCGGGGACACTTAATCAGCCCCAGCATTTT.

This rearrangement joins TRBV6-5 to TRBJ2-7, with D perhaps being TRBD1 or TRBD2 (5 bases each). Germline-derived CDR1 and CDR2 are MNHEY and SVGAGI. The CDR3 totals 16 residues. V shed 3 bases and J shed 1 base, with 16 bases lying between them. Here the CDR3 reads CASSYSWDGPSYEQYF. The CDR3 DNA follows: TGTGCCAGCAGTTATTCCTGGGACGGTCCATCCTACGAGCAGTACTTC.

This CDR3 reads CASSPGLGIYEQYF. In nucleotides, the CDR3 is TGTGCCAGCAGCCCGGGACTAGGGATTTACGAGCAGTACTTC. The V call is TRBV6-5, the J call TRBJ2-7, with 8 bases aligning to TRBD2. This CDR3 has 14 amino acids. Trimming cost V 6 bases and J 4 bases; bases outside gene matches: 8. From germline, CDR1 is MNHEY and CDR2 SVGAGI.

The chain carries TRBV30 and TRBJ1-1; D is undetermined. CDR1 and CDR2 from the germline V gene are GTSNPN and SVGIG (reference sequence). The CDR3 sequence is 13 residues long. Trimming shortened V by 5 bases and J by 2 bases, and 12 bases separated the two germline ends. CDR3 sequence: CAWCFGENTEAFF. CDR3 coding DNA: TGTGCCTGGTGCTTTGGGGAAAACACTGAAGCTTTCTTT. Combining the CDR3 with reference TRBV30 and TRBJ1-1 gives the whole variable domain SQTIHQWPATLVQPVGSPLSLECTVEGTSNPNLYWYRQAAGRGLQLLFYSVGIGQISSEVPQNLSASRPQDRQFILSSKKLLLSDSGFYLCAWCFGENTEAFFGQGTRLTVV.

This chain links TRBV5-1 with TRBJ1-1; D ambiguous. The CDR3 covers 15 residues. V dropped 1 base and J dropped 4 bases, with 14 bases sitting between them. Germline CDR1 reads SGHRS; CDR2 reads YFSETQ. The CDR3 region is CASSLLDWQSTEAFF. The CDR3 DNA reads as TGCGCCAGCAGCTTGTTAGACTGGCAGTCCACTGAAGCTTTCTTT.

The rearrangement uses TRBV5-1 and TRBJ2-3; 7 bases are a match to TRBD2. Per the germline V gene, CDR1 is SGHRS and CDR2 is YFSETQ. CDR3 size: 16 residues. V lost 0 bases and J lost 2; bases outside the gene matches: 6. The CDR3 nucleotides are TGCGCCAGCAGCTTGGCGCTAGCGGAACTCACAGATACGCAGTATTTT. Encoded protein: CASSLALAELTDTQYF. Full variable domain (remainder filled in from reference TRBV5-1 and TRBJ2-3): KAGVTQTPRYLIKTRGQQVTLSCSPISGHRSVSWYQQTPGQGLQFLFEYFSETQRNKGNFPGRFSGRQFSNSRSEMNVSTLELGDSALYLCASSLALAELTDTQYFGPGTRLTVL.

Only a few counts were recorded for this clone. The chain's CDR3 is CASSKKSTNYEQYF. In nucleotides, the CDR3 is TGTGCCAGCAGCAAAAAAAGCACGAACTACGAGCAGTACTTC. This chain connects TRBV21-1 to TRBJ2-7; the table's TRBD2 call for D was not verified on the DNA. TRBV21-1 is deemed a pseudogene. The CDR3 has 14 amino acids.

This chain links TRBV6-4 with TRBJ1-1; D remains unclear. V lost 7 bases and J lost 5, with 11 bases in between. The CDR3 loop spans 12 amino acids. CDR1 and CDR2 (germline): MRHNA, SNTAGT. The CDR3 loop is CASTPQPTEAFF. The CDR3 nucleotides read TGTGCCAGCACCCCTCAGCCGACTGAAGCTTTCTTT.

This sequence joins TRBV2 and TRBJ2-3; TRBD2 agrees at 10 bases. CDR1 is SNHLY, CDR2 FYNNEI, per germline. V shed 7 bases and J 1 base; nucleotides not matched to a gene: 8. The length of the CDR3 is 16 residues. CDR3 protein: CASKNSLAGGTDTQYF. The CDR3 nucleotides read TGTGCCAGCAAGAATAGTCTAGCGGGAGGCACAGATACGCAGTATTTT.

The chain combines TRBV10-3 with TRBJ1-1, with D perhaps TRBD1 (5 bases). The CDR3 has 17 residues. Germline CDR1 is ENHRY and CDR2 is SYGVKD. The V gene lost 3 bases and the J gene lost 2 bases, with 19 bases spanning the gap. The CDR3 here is CAISDTTGRGRNTEAFF. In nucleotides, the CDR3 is TGTGCCATCAGTGATACAACAGGTAGAGGTCGTAACACTGAAGCTTTCTTT.

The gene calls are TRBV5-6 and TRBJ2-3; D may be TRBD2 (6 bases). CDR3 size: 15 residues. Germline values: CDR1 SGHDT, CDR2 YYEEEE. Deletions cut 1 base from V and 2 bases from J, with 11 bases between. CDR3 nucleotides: TGTGCCAGCAGCTTGAGGCGGGGATACACAGATACGCAGTATTTT. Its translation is CASSLRRGYTDTQYF. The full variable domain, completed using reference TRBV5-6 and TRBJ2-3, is DAGVTQSPTHLIKTRGQQVTLRCSPKSGHDTVSWYQQALGQGPQFIFQYYEEEERQRGNFPDRFSGHQFPNYSSELNVNALLLGDSALYLCASSLRRGYTDTQYFGPGTRLTVL.

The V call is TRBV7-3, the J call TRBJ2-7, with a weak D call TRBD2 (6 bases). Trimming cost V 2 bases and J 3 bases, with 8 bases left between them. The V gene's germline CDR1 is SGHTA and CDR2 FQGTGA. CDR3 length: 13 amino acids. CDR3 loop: CASSLGGGYEQYF. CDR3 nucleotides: TGTGCCAGCAGCTTAGGGGGAGGCTACGAGCAGTACTTC.

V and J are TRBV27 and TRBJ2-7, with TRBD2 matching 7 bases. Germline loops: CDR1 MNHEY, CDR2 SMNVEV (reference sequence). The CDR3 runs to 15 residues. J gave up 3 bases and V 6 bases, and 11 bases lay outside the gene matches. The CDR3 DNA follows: TGTGCCAGCAGCTACGGGGGGTCGGGGCGCTACGAGCAGTACTTC. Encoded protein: CASSYGGSGRYEQYF.

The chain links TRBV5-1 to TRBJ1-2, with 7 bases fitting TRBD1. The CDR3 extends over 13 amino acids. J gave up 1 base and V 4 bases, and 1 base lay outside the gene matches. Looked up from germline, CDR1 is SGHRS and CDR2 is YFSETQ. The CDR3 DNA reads TGCGCCAGCAGCCGGGACAGTAACTATGGCTACACCTTC. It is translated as CASSRDSNYGYTF. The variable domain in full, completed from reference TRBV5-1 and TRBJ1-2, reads KAGVTQTPRYLIKTRGQQVTLSCSPISGHRSVSWYQQTPGQGLQFLFEYFSETQRNKGNFPGRFSGRQFSNSRSEMNVSTLELGDSALYLCASSRDSNYGYTFGSGTRLTVV.

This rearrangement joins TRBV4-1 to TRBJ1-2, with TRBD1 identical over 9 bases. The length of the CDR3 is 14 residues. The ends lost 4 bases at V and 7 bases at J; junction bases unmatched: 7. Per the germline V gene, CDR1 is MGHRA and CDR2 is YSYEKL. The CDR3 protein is CASSLGQGIVGYTF. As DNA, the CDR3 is TGCGCCAGCAGCCTGGGACAGGGTATAGTTGGCTACACCTTC.

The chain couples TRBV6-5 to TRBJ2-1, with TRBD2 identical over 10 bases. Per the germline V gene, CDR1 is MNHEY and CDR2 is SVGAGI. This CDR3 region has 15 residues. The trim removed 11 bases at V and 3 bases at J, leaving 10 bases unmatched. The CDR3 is CACNSLAGVYNEQFF. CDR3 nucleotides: TGTGCCTGCAACTCGCTAGCGGGGGTCTACAATGAGCAGTTCTTC.

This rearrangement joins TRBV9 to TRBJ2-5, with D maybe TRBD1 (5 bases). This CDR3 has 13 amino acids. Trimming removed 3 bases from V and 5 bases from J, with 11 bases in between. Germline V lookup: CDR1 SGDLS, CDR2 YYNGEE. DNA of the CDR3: TGTGCCAGCAGCGCCCGAGCAGGGGAGACCCAGTACTTC. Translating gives CASSARAGETQYF.

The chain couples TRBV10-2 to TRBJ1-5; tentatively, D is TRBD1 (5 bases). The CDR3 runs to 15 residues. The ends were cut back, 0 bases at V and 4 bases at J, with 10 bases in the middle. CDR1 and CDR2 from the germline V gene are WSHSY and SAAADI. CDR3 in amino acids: CASSESVGGNQPQHF. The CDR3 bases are TGCGCCAGCAGTGAGTCGGTGGGGGGGAATCAGCCCCAGCATTTT.

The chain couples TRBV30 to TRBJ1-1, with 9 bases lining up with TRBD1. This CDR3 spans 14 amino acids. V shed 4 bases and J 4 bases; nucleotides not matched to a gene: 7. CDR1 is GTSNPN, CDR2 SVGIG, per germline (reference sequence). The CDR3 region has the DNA TGTGCCTGGACCCTAGGACAGGGGACCACTGAAGCTTTCTTT. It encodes CAWTLGQGTTEAFF.

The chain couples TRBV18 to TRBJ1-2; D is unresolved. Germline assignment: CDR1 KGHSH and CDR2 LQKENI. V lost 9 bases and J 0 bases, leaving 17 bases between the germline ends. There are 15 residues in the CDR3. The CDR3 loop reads CASSQTITTNYGYTF. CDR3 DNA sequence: TGTGCCAGTTCTCAGACAATAACCACTAACTATGGCTACACCTTC. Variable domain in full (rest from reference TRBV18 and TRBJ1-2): NAGVMQNPRHLVRRRGQEARLRCSPMKGHSHVYWYRQLPEEGLKFMVYLQKENIIDESGMPKERFSAEFPKEGPSILRIQQVVRGDSAAYFCASSQTITTNYGYTFGSGTRLTVV.

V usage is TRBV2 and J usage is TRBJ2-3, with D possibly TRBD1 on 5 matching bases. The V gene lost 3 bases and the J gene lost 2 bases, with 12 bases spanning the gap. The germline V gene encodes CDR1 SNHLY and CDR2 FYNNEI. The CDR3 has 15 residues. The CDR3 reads CASSEGRQPTDTQYF. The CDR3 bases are TGTGCCAGCAGTGAGGGGCGACAGCCCACAGATACGCAGTATTTT.

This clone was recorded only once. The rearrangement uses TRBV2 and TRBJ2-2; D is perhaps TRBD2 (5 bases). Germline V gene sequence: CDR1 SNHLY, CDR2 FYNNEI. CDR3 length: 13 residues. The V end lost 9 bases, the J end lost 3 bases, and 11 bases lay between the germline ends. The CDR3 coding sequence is TGTGCCAGGAGCGGAGAGGACACCGGGGAGCTGTTTTTT. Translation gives CARSGEDTGELFF. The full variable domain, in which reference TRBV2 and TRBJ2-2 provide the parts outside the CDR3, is EPEVTQTPSHQVTQMGQEVILRCVPISNHLYFYWYRQILGQKVEFLVSFYNNEISEKSEIFDDQFSVERPDGSNFTLKIRSTKLEDSAMYFCARSGEDTGELFFGEGSRLTVL.